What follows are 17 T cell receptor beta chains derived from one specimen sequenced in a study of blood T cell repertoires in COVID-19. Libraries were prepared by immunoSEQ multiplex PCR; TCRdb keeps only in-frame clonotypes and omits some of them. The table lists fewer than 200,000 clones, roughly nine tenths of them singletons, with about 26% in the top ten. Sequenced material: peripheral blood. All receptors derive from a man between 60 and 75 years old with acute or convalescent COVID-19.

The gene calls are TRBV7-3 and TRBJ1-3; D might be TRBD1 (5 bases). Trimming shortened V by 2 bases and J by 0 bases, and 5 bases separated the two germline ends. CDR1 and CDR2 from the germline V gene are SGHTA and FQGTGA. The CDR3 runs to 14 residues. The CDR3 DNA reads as TGTGCCAGCAGCTTACAGGGCTCTGGAAACACCATATATTTT. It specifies CASSLQGSGNTIYF.

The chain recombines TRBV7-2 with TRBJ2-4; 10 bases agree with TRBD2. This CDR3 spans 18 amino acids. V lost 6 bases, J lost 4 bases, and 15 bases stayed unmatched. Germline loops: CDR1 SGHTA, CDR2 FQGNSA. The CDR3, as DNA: TGTGCCAGCAGGGCCGGAGCCCTAGCGGGAGAAAGGAAAAACATTCAGTACTTC. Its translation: CASRAGALAGERKNIQYF.

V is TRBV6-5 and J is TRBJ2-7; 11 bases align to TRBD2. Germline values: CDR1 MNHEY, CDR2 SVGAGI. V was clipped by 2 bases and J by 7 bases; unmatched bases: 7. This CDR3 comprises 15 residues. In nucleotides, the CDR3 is TGTGCCAGCAGTTACAAACTAGCGGGAGTCAATGAGCAGTACTTC. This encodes CASSYKLAGVNEQYF.

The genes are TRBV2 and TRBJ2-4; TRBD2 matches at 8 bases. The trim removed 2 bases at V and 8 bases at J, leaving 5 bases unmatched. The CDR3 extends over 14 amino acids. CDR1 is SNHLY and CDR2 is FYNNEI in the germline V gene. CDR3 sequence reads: CASSELGTRDIQYF. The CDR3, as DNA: TGTGCCAGCAGTGAACTGGGGACTAGGGACATTCAGTACTTC.

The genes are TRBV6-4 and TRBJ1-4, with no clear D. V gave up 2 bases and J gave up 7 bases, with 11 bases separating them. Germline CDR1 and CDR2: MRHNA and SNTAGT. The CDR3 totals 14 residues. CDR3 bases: TGTGCCAGCAGTGACGATCGGTATAGTGAAAAACTGTTTTTT. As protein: CASSDDRYSEKLFF.

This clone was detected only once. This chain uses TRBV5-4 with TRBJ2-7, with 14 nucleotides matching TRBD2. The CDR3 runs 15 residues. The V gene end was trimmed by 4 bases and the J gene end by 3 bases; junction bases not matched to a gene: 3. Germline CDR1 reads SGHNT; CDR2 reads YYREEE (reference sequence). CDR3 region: CASSLGLAGDYEQYF. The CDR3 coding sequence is TGTGCCAGCAGCCTGGGACTAGCGGGAGACTACGAGCAGTACTTC.

This chain's CDR3 is CASVMGGRVSYEQYF. CDR3 coding DNA: TGTGCCAGCGTCATGGGGGGGCGTGTGTCCTACGAGCAGTACTTC. This chain uses TRBV6-5 with TRBJ2-7; perhaps TRBD2 as D (7 bases). Germline V gene sequence: CDR1 MNHEY, CDR2 SVGAGI. This CDR3 is 15 amino acids long. The germline V and J ends were trimmed by 8 bases and 1 base, with 18 bases remaining between them.

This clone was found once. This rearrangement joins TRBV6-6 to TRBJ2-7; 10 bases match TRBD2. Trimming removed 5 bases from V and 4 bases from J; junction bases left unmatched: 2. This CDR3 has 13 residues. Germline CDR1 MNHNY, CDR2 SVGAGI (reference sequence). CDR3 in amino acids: CASSLAGVYEQYF. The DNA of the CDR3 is TGTGCCAGCAGTCTAGCGGGAGTTTACGAGCAGTACTTC.

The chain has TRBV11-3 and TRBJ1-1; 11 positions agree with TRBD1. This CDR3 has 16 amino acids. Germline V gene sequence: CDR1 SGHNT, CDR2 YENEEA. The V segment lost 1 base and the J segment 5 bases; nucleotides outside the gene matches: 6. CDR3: CASSLGEGQGDTEAFF. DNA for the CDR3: TGTGCCAGCAGCTTAGGGGAGGGACAGGGGGATACTGAAGCTTTCTTT.

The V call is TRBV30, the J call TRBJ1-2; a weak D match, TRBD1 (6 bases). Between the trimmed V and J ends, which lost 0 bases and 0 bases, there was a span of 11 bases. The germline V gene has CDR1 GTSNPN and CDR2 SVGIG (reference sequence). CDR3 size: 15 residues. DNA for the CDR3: TGTGCCTGGAGTGTTGGGACACCTTCTAACTATGGCTACACCTTC. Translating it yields CAWSVGTPSNYGYTF.

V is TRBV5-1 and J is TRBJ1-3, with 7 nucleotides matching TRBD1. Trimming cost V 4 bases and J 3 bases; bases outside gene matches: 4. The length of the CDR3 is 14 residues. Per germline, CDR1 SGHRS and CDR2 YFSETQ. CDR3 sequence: CASSPGTVGNTIYF. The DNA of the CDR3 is TGCGCCAGCAGCCCTGGGACAGTTGGAAACACCATATATTTT.

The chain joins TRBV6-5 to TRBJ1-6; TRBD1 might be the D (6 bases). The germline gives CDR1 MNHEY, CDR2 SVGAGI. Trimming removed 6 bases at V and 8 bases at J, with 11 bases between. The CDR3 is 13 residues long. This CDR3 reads CASRNSGDSPLHF. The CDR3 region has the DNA TGTGCCAGCAGAAACTCAGGGGATTCACCCCTCCACTTT.

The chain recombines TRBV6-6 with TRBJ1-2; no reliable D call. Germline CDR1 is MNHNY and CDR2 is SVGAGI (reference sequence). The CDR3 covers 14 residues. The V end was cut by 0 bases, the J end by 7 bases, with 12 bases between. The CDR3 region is CASSYSEGPAGYTF. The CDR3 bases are TGTGCCAGCAGTTACTCGGAGGGTCCGGCTGGCTACACCTTC.

The CDR3: CASSPGDTQYF. CDR3 nucleotides: TGTGCCAGCAGCCCCGGAGATACGCAGTATTTT. This chain joins TRBV9 and TRBJ2-3; D unresolved. Germline V gene data show CDR1 as SGDLS and CDR2 as YYNGEE. This CDR3 has 11 amino acids. Trimming left V 4 bases short and J 5 bases short, with 5 bases between.

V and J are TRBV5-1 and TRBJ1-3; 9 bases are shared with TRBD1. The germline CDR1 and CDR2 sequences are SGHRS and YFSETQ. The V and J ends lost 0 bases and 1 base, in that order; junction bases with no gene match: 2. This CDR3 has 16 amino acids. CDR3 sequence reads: CASSLDGQGSGNTIYF. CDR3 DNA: TGCGCCAGCAGCTTGGACGGACAGGGGTCTGGAAACACCATATATTTT.

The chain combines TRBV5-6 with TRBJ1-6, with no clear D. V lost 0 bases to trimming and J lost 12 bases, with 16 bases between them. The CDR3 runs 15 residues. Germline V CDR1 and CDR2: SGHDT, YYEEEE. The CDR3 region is CASSLAETSPLPLHF. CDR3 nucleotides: TGTGCCAGCAGCTTGGCAGAGACTTCTCCCCTACCCCTCCACTTT.

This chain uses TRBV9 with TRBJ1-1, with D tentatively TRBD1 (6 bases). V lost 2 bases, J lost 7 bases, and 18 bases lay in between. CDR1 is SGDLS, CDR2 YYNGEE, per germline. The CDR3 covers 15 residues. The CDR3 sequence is CASSVSTGHFFEAFF. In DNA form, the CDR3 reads TGTGCCAGCAGCGTGTCAACGGGACACTTCTTTGAAGCTTTCTTT.